One sample yielded the 21 T cell receptor beta chains listed below, sequenced in a study of blood T cell repertoires in COVID-19. This table comes from immunoSEQ multiplex PCR, and its TCRdb copy is limited to in-frame clones, with some not included. There are about 200,000 clones in the sample; 94% occur only once, and approximately 0.69% lies in the top ten. What was sequenced was peripheral blood. These receptors all stem from a man aged 25 to 45 with COVID-19, enrolled during active disease.

This sequence joins TRBV4-1 and TRBJ2-3, with D unresolved. Deletions cut 1 base from V and 4 bases from J, with 15 bases between. This CDR3 has 16 residues. Germline V gives CDR1 MGHRA, CDR2 YSYEKL. The CDR3 loop is CASSQGTWASSDTQYF. CDR3 in DNA: TGCGCCAGCAGCCAAGGTACATGGGCGTCTTCAGATACGCAGTATTTT.

V is TRBV19 and J is TRBJ2-3; 10 nucleotides match TRBD2. Losses at the gene ends were 6 bases for V and 2 bases for J; bases not matched to a gene: 5. Germline V CDR1 and CDR2: LNHDA, SQIVND (reference sequence). This CDR3 has 15 amino acids. CDR3 in DNA: TGTGCCAGTAGGCCGCTAGCGGGGGCCACAGATACGCAGTATTTT. Its protein is CASRPLAGATDTQYF.

This clone has only one observation. At one of its ends the junction is not consistent with the germline gene, which may arise from a read error. The genes are TRBV3-1 (or the pseudogene TRBV3-2) and TRBJ2-3, with a tentative D call TRBD2 (6 bases). Germline values: CDR1 LGHDT, CDR2 YNNKEL (reference sequence). CDR3 size: 12 residues. The CDR3 here is CASSLRDGQRDF. CDR3 coding DNA: TGTGCCAGCAGCCTCCGAGATGGCCAGCGGGATTTT.

This clone has more than one count but fewer than ten. This chain joins TRBV18 and TRBJ2-5, with a tentative D call TRBD1 (5 bases). CDR3 size: 11 residues. V shed 5 bases and J shed 5 bases, with 6 bases lying between them. From germline, CDR1 is KGHSH and CDR2 LQKENI. CDR3 region: CASSNRETQYF. In DNA, the CDR3 is TGTGCCAGCTCAAACAGGGAGACCCAGTACTTC.

V and J are TRBV24-1 and TRBJ1-1, with TRBD1 as a possible D gene (6 bases). The V gene lost 6 bases and the J gene lost 7 bases, with 11 bases spanning the gap. The germline gives CDR1 KGHDR, CDR2 SFDVKD. This CDR3 region has 12 residues. The CDR3 is CATSLGAGEAFF. The CDR3 DNA reads as TGTGCCACCAGTCTGGGGGCTGGTGAAGCTTTCTTT.

The V gene is TRBV15, the J gene TRBJ2-3, with 11 bases fitting TRBD2. CDR1 and CDR2 (germline): LNHNV, YYDKDF (reference sequence). V lost 3 bases and J lost 6; bases outside the gene matches: 2. The CDR3 is 14 residues long. Written as DNA, the CDR3 is TGTGCCACCAGCAGCCGGACTAGCGGGGATACGCAGTATTTT. This translates into CATSSRTSGDTQYF.

The chain joins TRBV30 to TRBJ1-3; D uncertain. Germline CDR1 reads GTSNPN; CDR2 reads SVGIG (reference sequence). V gave up 0 bases and J gave up 2 bases, with 11 bases separating them. The CDR3 length is 15 residues. CDR3 DNA: TGTGCCTGGAGTGTCTCATCACAGCCTGGAAACACCATATATTTT. Translating gives CAWSVSSQPGNTIYF.

This chain joins TRBV2 and TRBJ1-1; possible D gene TRBD1, 5 bases. The length of the CDR3 is 13 residues. Per the germline V gene, CDR1 is SNHLY and CDR2 is FYNNEI. V was clipped by 1 base and J by 8 bases, with 11 bases between them. The CDR3 DNA sequence: TGTGCCAGCAGTGAAGGACCCAGGGAAGAAGCTTTCTTT. It specifies CASSEGPREEAFF. Supplemented by reference TRBV2 and TRBJ1-1, the full variable domain reads EPEVTQTPSHQVTQMGQEVILRCVPISNHLYFYWYRQILGQKVEFLVSFYNNEISEKSEIFDDQFSVERPDGSNFTLKIRSTKLEDSAMYFCASSEGPREEAFFGQGTRLTVV.

This chain uses TRBV27 with TRBJ2-2; the match to TRBD1 covers 7 bases. This CDR3 spans 15 amino acids. V was clipped by 5 bases and J by 1 base; unmatched bases: 4. Germline CDR1 is MNHEY and CDR2 is SMNVEV (reference sequence). CDR3 amino acids: CASSPRTGNTGELFF. As DNA, the CDR3 is TGTGCCAGCAGTCCCAGGACAGGGAACACCGGGGAGCTGTTTTTT.

A single count supports this clone. V gene TRBV5-1 combines with J gene TRBJ2-7, with TRBD1 matching 9 bases. Germline trimming cut 5 bases from V and 4 bases from J; bases unmatched to any gene: 4. The CDR3 runs to 13 residues. The germline V gene has CDR1 SGHRS and CDR2 YFSETQ. The CDR3 region has the DNA TGCGCCAGCAGTACGGGACAGGGTTACGAGCAGTACTTC. It specifies CASSTGQGYEQYF.

The chain is built from TRBV7-9 and TRBJ2-3, with 7 bases that match TRBD1. CDR3 length: 15 residues. With 2 bases clipped from V and 3 bases from J, the junction kept 5 bases outside the gene matches. CDR1 SEHNR and CDR2 FQNEAQ come from the germline V gene (reference sequence). The CDR3 nucleotides read TGTGCCAGCAGCTTACCATGGGGACAGACAGATACGCAGTATTTT. Translated: CASSLPWGQTDTQYF.

The V and J genes are TRBV30 and TRBJ1-4, with D unclear. The CDR3 consists of 11 residues. Germline V gene sequence: CDR1 GTSNPN, CDR2 SVGIG (reference sequence). Trimming left V 5 bases short and J 8 bases short, with 9 bases between. The CDR3 protein is CAWDLGEKLFF. CDR3 DNA: TGTGCCTGGGACCTCGGGGAAAAACTGTTTTTT.

The chain employs TRBV11-3 and TRBJ2-2, with unresolved D. Per the germline V gene, CDR1 is SGHNT and CDR2 is YENEEA. With 3 bases removed from V and 5 bases from J, the gap between germline ends came to 7 bases. This CDR3 spans 13 amino acids. The CDR3 nucleotides are TGTGCCAGCAGCTTCGCGAGGACCGGGGAGCTGTTTTTT. Encoded protein: CASSFARTGELFF.

This clone has only one observation. The rearrangement links TRBV7-9 to TRBJ2-2; 7 nucleotides line up with TRBD1. CDR3 size: 18 residues. J was trimmed by 2 bases and V by 4 bases; bases with no gene match: 13. CDR1 is SEHNR, CDR2 FQNEAQ, per germline (reference sequence). The CDR3 DNA reads as TGTGCCAGCAGCTCCCCCTCACGGGACAGCCTAAACACCGGGGAGCTGTTTTTT. This codes for CASSSPSRDSLNTGELFF.

This chain joins TRBV2 and TRBJ1-1; D is undetermined. CDR3 length equals 12 residues. V was clipped by 5 bases and J by 8 bases, with 12 bases between them. From germline, CDR1 is SNHLY and CDR2 FYNNEI. As DNA, the CDR3 is TGTGCCAGCAGTCCGAGGACGGGGGAAGCTTTCTTT. Translation: CASSPRTGEAFF.

This sequence joins TRBV7-2 and TRBJ2-1; 7 bases align to TRBD1. Germline V gives CDR1 SGHTA, CDR2 FQGNSA. This CDR3 comprises 14 residues. Losses at the gene ends were 4 bases for V and 3 bases for J; bases not matched to a gene: 3. DNA of the CDR3: TGTGCCAGCAGCTGGGGGACAGTCTACAATGAGCAGTTCTTC. It is translated as CASSWGTVYNEQFF.

The rearrangement links TRBV6-5 to TRBJ2-5; no clear D gene. The CDR3 has 14 amino acids. Between the trimmed V and J ends, which lost 0 bases and 1 base, there was a span of 6 bases. CDR1 and CDR2 (germline): MNHEY, SVGAGI. Written as DNA, the CDR3 is TGTGCCAGCAGTTACTCTTTGCGCCAAGAGACCCAGTACTTC. It yields the protein CASSYSLRQETQYF.

This clone has only one observation. In DNA form, the CDR3 reads TGTGCCAGCAGTTCCCAGGGTATTACCGGGGAGCTGTTTTTT. It translates to CASSSQGITGELFF. The chain couples TRBV6-6 to TRBJ2-2; D may be TRBD1 (5 bases). The CDR3 has 14 amino acids. Trimming took off 4 bases at V and 5 bases at J, with 11 bases between the two ends. The germline gives CDR1 MNHNY, CDR2 SVGAGI (reference sequence).

The chain couples TRBV6-5 to TRBJ1-1; D might be TRBD1 (6 bases). Germline V gene data show CDR1 as MNHEY and CDR2 as SVGAGI. V lost 1 base and J lost 5, with 11 bases in between. CDR3 length: 14 amino acids. The CDR3: CASSYYRDGTEAFF. The CDR3 region has the DNA TGTGCCAGCAGTTACTACAGGGATGGGACTGAAGCTTTCTTT.

This chain links TRBV7-9 with TRBJ1-6, with D perhaps TRBD1 (5 bases). V shed 1 base and J shed 7 bases, with 11 bases lying between them. Germline CDR1 is SEHNR and CDR2 is FQNEAQ (reference sequence). The CDR3 loop spans 15 amino acids. The CDR3 region has the DNA TGTGCCAGCAGCTTAGAGGGGCAGGACAATTCACCCCTCCACTTT. It specifies CASSLEGQDNSPLHF.

The V gene is TRBV30, the J gene TRBJ2-3, with TRBD1 identical over 10 bases. This CDR3 has 16 residues. CDR1 is GTSNPN and CDR2 is SVGIG in the germline V gene (reference sequence). Trimming at V came to 0 bases and at J to 4 bases, leaving 7 bases not matched to a gene. CDR3 in amino acids: CAWSVRGTGVPDTQYF. The CDR3 bases are TGTGCCTGGAGTGTTCGAGGGACAGGGGTCCCAGATACGCAGTATTTT.